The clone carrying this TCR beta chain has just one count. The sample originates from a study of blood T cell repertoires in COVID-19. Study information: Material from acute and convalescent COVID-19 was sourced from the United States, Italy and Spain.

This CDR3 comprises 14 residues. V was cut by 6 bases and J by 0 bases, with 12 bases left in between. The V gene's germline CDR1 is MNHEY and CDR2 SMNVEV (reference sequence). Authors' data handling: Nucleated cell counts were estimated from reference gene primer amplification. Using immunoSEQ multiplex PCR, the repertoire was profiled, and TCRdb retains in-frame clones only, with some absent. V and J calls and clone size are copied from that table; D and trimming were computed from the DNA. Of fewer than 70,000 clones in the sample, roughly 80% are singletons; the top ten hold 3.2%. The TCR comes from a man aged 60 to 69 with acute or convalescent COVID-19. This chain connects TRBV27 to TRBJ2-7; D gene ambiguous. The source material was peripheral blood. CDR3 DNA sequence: TGTGCCAGCAGCTTAGAACCGAGCTCCTACGAGCAGTACTTC. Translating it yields CASSLEPSSYEQYF.